Below, 28 T cell receptor beta chains from the same sample are listed, as sequenced in a study of blood T cells in healthy people across ages. With a J-beta primer mix and a sample-barcoded 5' primer, a second PCR ran about 7 to 12 cycles. Via MiXCR, TCRdb re-called the 5' RACE reads, giving one row per CDR3 protein. Among about 1.1 million distinct CDR3 sequences, more than 30% were seen once, and the ten largest hold around 12%. The source material was blood. These receptors originate from a young man in good health.

V gene TRBV5-1 combines with J gene TRBJ1-1, with 11 bases matching TRBD1. This CDR3 region has 15 residues. Germline-derived CDR1 and CDR2 are SGHRS and YFSETQ. V gave up 4 bases and J gave up 5 bases; unmatched junction bases: 7. In nucleotides, the CDR3 is TGCGCCAGCAGCAGGGACGGGACAGGGGGGACTGAAGCTTTCTTT. Residues: CASSRDGTGGTEAFF.

This clonotype was picked up many times. The rearrangement joins TRBV12-3 or TRBV12-4 to TRBJ2-1; 11 bases are shared with TRBD2. V lost 10 bases and J lost 0; bases outside the gene matches: 5. This CDR3 contains 15 residues. For the CDR3, the DNA is TGTGCCACCACTAGCGGGGGTGACTCCTACAATGAGCAGTTCTTC. Translated: CATTSGGDSYNEQFF.

Only a few counts were recorded for this clonotype. The chain has TRBV20-1 and TRBJ2-3, with D possibly being TRBD1 (6 bases). This CDR3 contains 14 residues. Trimming took 3 bases from V and 7 from J, leaving 17 bases between them. Germline CDR1 reads DFQATT; CDR2 reads SNEGSKA (reference sequence). The CDR3 DNA follows: TGCAGTGCTAGGTCGCAGGGGAACAGGAATACGCAGTATTTT. It codes for CSARSQGNRNTQYF.

In this sample, this clonotype turned up a few times. CDR3: CASSPGTGVFQPQHF. Written as DNA, the CDR3 is TGCGCCAGCAGCCCCGGGACAGGGGTGTTTCAGCCCCAGCATTTT. The gene calls are TRBV4-3 and TRBJ1-5; 10 bases are shared with TRBD1. Trimming at V came to 4 bases and at J to 6 bases, leaving 6 bases not matched to a gene. CDR1 LGHNA and CDR2 YSLEER come from the germline V gene. The CDR3 consists of 15 residues.

The chain has TRBV7-2 and TRBJ1-3, with a possible D match to TRBD1 (6 bases). There are 17 residues in the CDR3. Between the trimmed V and J ends, which lost 2 bases and 0 bases, there was a span of 14 bases. Per germline, CDR1 SGHTA and CDR2 FQGNSA. CDR3: CASSLWAGASSGNTIYF. CDR3 coding DNA: TGTGCCAGCAGCTTATGGGCAGGGGCTTCCTCTGGAAACACCATATATTTT.

This clonotype was observed many times. The chain couples TRBV12-5 to TRBJ2-1; TRBD1 matches 8 bases. CDR3 length: 14 residues. V was clipped by 2 bases and J by 8 bases; unmatched bases: 5. CDR1 LGHNT and CDR2 FRNRAP come from the germline V gene. The CDR3 spells CASGLNRGDDEQFF. The CDR3 coding sequence is TGTGCTAGTGGTTTGAACAGGGGGGACGATGAGCAGTTCTTC.

This clonotype has a single count. The chain has TRBV5-1 and TRBJ1-1; possibly TRBD1 for D (6 bases). The V end was cut by 5 bases, the J end by 9 bases, with 17 bases between. Germline CDR1 SGHRS, CDR2 YFSETQ. The CDR3 runs to 13 residues. CDR3 DNA: TGCGCCAGCAGTCCGATTAGGGGGACTAAAGCTTTCTTT. This gives the protein CASSPIRGTKAFF. Using reference TRBV5-1 and TRBJ1-1 for the parts outside the CDR3, the full variable domain is KAGVTQTPRYLIKTRGQQVTLSCSPISGHRSVSWYQQTPGQGLQFLFEYFSETQRNKGNFPGRFSGRQFSNSRSEMNVSTLELGDSALYLCASSPIRGTKAFFGQGTRLTVV.

The gene calls are TRBV7-7 and TRBJ2-2, with 9 bases that match TRBD1. The germline CDR1 and CDR2 sequences are SSHAT and FNYEAQ (reference sequence). V shed 3 bases, J shed 3 bases, and the junction held 5 bases outside the gene matches. The CDR3 covers 16 residues. CDR3 protein: CASSLGTGPHTGELFF. DNA of the CDR3: TGTGCCAGCAGCTTGGGGACAGGGCCCCACACCGGGGAGCTGTTTTTT.

The chain uses TRBV12-3 or TRBV12-4 and TRBJ2-1; the D gene could be TRBD1 or TRBD2 (5 bases each). The V end lost 1 base, the J end lost 13 bases, and 14 bases lay between the germline ends. The CDR3 totals 13 residues. The DNA of the CDR3 is TGTGCCAGCAGTTTAGGGGAGAGGGGACCCCAGTTCTTC. Translated, it gives CASSLGERGPQFF.

The chain employs TRBV20-1 and TRBJ1-6; D possibly corresponds to TRBD1 (6 bases). Germline V CDR1 and CDR2: DFQATT, SNEGSKA (reference sequence). This CDR3 region has 16 residues. V lost 6 bases, J lost 4 bases, and 19 bases lay in between. Written as DNA, the CDR3 is TGCAGTGCCGGAACTTCCGGGACAAAATATAATTCACCCCTCCACTTT. It specifies CSAGTSGTKYNSPLHF.

The chain links TRBV19 to TRBJ2-1; D tentatively fits TRBD1 or TRBD2 (6 bases each). The V and J ends lost 7 bases and 2 bases respectively, with 12 bases between them. CDR1 and CDR2 from the germline V gene are LNHDA and SQIVND (reference sequence). This CDR3 is built from 14 residues. This chain's CDR3 is CASKMGGPYNEQFF. The CDR3 DNA is TGTGCCAGTAAAATGGGGGGCCCCTACAATGAGCAGTTCTTC.

This chain joins TRBV11-2 and TRBJ2-3; D not certain. This CDR3 has 20 residues. Germline loops: CDR1 SGHAT, CDR2 FQNNGV. The V and J ends lost 5 bases and 3 bases respectively, with 30 bases between them. The CDR3 bases are TGTGCCAGCAGCCCAACCCTTGTTGCGGCCCCCCATTACGGGACAGATACGCAGTATTTT. Its translation is CASSPTLVAAPHYGTDTQYF.

This rearrangement joins TRBV6-6 to TRBJ1-1; no firm D call. Trimming removed 5 bases at V and 0 bases at J, with 10 bases between. Germline CDR1 MNHNY, CDR2 SVGAGI (reference sequence). The CDR3 is 14 amino acids. CDR3 sequence: CASSRTPMNTEAFF. The CDR3 nucleotides are TGTGCCAGCAGTCGAACCCCGATGAACACTGAAGCTTTCTTT.

A word on this clonotype: The junction does not match germline at one end; this may be a read error. This chain links TRBV29-1 with TRBJ1-1; D uncertain. This CDR3 contains 13 residues. Per germline, CDR1 SQVTM and CDR2 ANQGSEA. CDR3 protein: CSVETEMNPEAFF. In DNA, the CDR3 is TGCAGCGTGGAAACAGAGATGAACCCTGAAGCTTTCTTT.

This chain joins TRBV6-5 and TRBJ1-2, with TRBD1 identical over 8 bases. The CDR3 covers 16 residues. Germline V gene lookup returns CDR1 MNHEY and CDR2 SVGAGI. The V segment lost 2 bases and the J segment 2 bases; nucleotides outside the gene matches: 7. CDR3 amino acids: CASSYPTRQGNYGYTF. As DNA, the CDR3 is TGTGCCAGCAGTTACCCCACCCGACAGGGGAACTATGGCTACACCTTC.

This sequence joins TRBV4-2 and TRBJ2-1; D may be TRBD2 (6 bases). This CDR3 has 18 residues. The germline V gene has CDR1 LGHNA and CDR2 YNFKEQ. V was clipped by 0 bases and J by 0 bases, with 15 bases between them. The CDR3 reads CASSQDPPEGSSYNEQFF. The CDR3 DNA sequence: TGTGCCAGCAGCCAAGATCCCCCGGAGGGGAGCTCCTACAATGAGCAGTTCTTC.

Notes on this clonotype: A much bigger clone sits one base away, suggesting this may be a read error. J is TRBJ2-4 and V is TRBV6-1; no reliable D call. V gave up 5 bases and J gave up 5 bases, with 16 bases separating them. Per the germline V gene, CDR1 is MNHNS and CDR2 is SASEGT. This CDR3 region has 15 residues. The CDR3, as DNA: TGTGCCAGCAGTAACGGACGGCCGACCCAAAACATTCAGTACTTC. Translated, it gives CASSNGRPTQNIQYF.

This clonotype was seen a single time. The chain combines TRBV6-1 with TRBJ2-1; D possibly corresponds to TRBD1 (6 bases). The CDR3 has 14 residues. With 6 bases removed from V and 2 bases from J, the gap between germline ends came to 11 bases. Germline V gives CDR1 MNHNS, CDR2 SASEGT. CDR3 DNA sequence: TGTGCCAGCAGGGTAGGGGGTCCCTACAATGAGCAGTTCTTC. Protein product: CASRVGGPYNEQFF.

The chain joins TRBV5-1 to TRBJ1-4; TRBD1 agrees at 8 bases. The CDR3 is 15 amino acids. The V and J ends lost 5 bases and 8 bases, in that order; junction bases with no gene match: 11. Germline V gene sequence: CDR1 SGHRS, CDR2 YFSETQ. CDR3 DNA sequence: TGCGCCAGCAGGGGAGGGGACAGGCGGGACGAAAAACTGTTTTTT. Translated: CASRGGDRRDEKLFF.

The chain uses TRBV20-1 and TRBJ1-5, with D possibly matching TRBD1 (5 bases). V was trimmed by 6 bases and J by 2 bases, leaving 14 bases between them. The CDR3 is 14 residues long. Germline CDR1 is DFQATT and CDR2 is SNEGSKA (reference sequence). For the CDR3, the DNA is TGCAGTGCGGGGCGGGGAGGAGGCAATCAGCCCCAGCATTTT. This translates into CSAGRGGGNQPQHF.

This clonotype turned up a few times. The chain uses TRBV10-3 and TRBJ2-7; tentatively, D is TRBD2 (6 bases). V was trimmed by 1 base and J by 0 bases, leaving 10 bases between them. CDR3 length equals 15 residues. The germline gives CDR1 ENHRY, CDR2 SYGVKD. This CDR3 is CAISELGGVSYEQYF. CDR3 DNA: TGTGCCATCAGTGAGTTGGGGGGAGTCTCCTACGAGCAGTACTTC.

The gene calls are TRBV20-1 and TRBJ1-6, with D possibly matching TRBD1 (6 bases). CDR3 length: 16 residues. The V gene lost 1 base and the J gene lost 7 bases, with 17 bases spanning the gap. CDR1 and CDR2 (germline): DFQATT, SNEGSKA (reference sequence). The CDR3 here is CSARVVGAVVNSPLHF. The DNA of the CDR3 is TGCAGTGCTAGAGTGGTGGGGGCGGTTGTAAATTCACCCCTCCACTTT.

V gene TRBV20-1 combines with J gene TRBJ2-3; D gene uncertain. The ends were cut back, 0 bases at V and 1 base at J, with 11 bases in the middle. The CDR3 covers 15 residues. Germline CDR1 is DFQATT and CDR2 is SNEGSKA (reference sequence). This CDR3 reads CSAREVQHGTDTQYF. CDR3 in DNA: TGCAGTGCTAGAGAAGTTCAGCACGGCACAGATACGCAGTATTTT.

This clonotype has a handful of counts. This CDR3 reads CSARDLRGQLYEQYF. CDR3 sequence (DNA): TGCAGTGCTAGAGATCTTCGGGGCCAGCTCTACGAGCAGTACTTC. V is TRBV20-1 and J is TRBJ2-7; D tentatively reads TRBD1 or TRBD2 (5 bases each). Germline-derived CDR1 and CDR2 are DFQATT and SNEGSKA (reference sequence). This CDR3 has 15 amino acids. The V end was cut by 0 bases, the J end by 3 bases, with 15 bases between.

V and J are TRBV9 and TRBJ2-6; D gene uncertain. The ends were cut back, 0 bases at V and 0 bases at J, with 7 bases in the middle. The length of the CDR3 is 16 residues. Germline values: CDR1 SGDLS, CDR2 YYNGEE. For the CDR3, the DNA is TGTGCCAGCAGCGTAGCGGAGTTCTCTGGGGCCAACGTCCTGACTTTC. It encodes CASSVAEFSGANVLTF.

V usage is TRBV7-9 and J usage is TRBJ1-1; TRBD1 matches at 8 bases. The CDR3 runs to 16 residues. Germline loops: CDR1 SEHNR, CDR2 FQNEAQ (reference sequence). V shed 1 base, J shed 0 bases, and the junction held 4 bases outside the gene matches. The CDR3 DNA sequence: TGTGCCAGCAGCTTAGGGGGGACAGGAATGAACACTGAAGCTTTCTTT. Translated: CASSLGGTGMNTEAFF.

In its sample, this clonotype was seen many times. The V gene is TRBV29-1, the J gene TRBJ2-3; D not resolved. Germline CDR1 SQVTM, CDR2 ANQGSEA. This CDR3 contains 12 residues. The germline V and J ends were trimmed by 1 base and 13 bases, with 15 bases remaining between them. CDR3 coding DNA: TGCAGCGTTGAAGCGCGGATGGCGGCAGAGTATTTT. Its translation: CSVEARMAAEYF.

CDR3 DNA sequence: TGTGCCATCAGTGAGTCCCATACGACAGGGAACACTGAAGCTTTCTTT. Protein product: CAISESHTTGNTEAFF. The V gene is TRBV10-3, the J gene TRBJ1-1, with D possibly TRBD1 on 6 matching bases. V lost 0 bases, J lost 1 base, and 12 bases lay in between. Germline V gene lookup returns CDR1 ENHRY and CDR2 SYGVKD. This CDR3 spans 16 amino acids.